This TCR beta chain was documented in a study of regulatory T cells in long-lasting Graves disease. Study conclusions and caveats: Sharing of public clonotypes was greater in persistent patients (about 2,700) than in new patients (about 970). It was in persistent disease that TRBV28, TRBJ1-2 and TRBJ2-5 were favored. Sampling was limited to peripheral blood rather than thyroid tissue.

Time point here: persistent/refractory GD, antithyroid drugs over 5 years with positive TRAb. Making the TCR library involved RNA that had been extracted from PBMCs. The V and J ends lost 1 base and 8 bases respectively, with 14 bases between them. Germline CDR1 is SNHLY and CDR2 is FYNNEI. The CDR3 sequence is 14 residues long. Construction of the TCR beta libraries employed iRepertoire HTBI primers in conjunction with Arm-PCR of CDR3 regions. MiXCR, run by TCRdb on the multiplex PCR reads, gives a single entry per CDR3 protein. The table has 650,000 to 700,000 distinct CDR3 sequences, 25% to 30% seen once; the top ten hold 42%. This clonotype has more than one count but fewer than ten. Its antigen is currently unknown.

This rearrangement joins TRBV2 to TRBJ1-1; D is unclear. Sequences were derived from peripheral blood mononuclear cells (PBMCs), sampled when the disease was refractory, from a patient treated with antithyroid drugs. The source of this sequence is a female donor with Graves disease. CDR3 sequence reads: CASSEVSGEGEAFF. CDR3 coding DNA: TGTGCCAGCAGTGAAGTGAGCGGGGAAGGCGAAGCTTTCTTT.